The T cell receptor beta chain under discussion was sequenced for a study of cytomegalovirus exposure and HLA in healthy donors. The PCR contained 60 Vbeta and 13 Jbeta primers. Profiled with immunoSEQ multiplex PCR; TCRdb holds only in-frame clones, not every one. The sample lists about 150,000 clones; approximately 80% were seen once. Germline V lookup: CDR1 SGDLS, CDR2 YYNGEE. The CDR3 covers 16 residues. Trimming took off 0 bases at V and 0 bases at J, with 11 bases between the two ends. The study, taken as a whole, reports: Both high specificity and high sensitivity reportedly marked the classifier's diagnosis of cytomegalovirus status. Equally common other TCR beta chains were less clonally expanded than HLA-associated ones, a later analysis found.

The sample holds one count of this clone. What it binds is unknown. The sequencing sample was made of PBMCs. This chain uses TRBV9 with TRBJ2-3; no definite D call. This TCR came from a woman in her 40s in good health and CMV-seronegative. The DNA of the CDR3 is TGTGCCAGCAGCGTAGGCGAATCCCCCAGCACAGATACGCAGTATTTT. Its translation: CASSVGESPSTDTQYF. The full variable domain, rest sourced from reference TRBV9 and TRBJ2-3, is DSGVTQTPKHLITATGQRVTLRCSPRSGDLSVYWYQQSLDQGLQFLIQYYNGEERAKGNILERFSAQQFPDLHSELNLSSLELGDSALYFCASSVGESPSTDTQYFGPGTRLTVL.